The clone carrying this T cell receptor (beta chain) was observed many times. Antigen: not known. The CDR3 is 15 amino acids. CDR1 is SGHTA, CDR2 FQGNSA, per germline. V gave up 1 base and J gave up 2 bases, with 10 bases separating them. This specimen belongs to a study of T-cell memory formation after mild COVID-19. About the research overall: The TCR clusters were mostly specific to one donor. Study-wide findings and caveats: CD4+ clones that contracted lay mainly in CM and EM; CD8+ ones lay in EMRA.

TCRdb reprocessed the 5' RACE reads via MiXCR and lists one record per CDR3 protein. Of about 290,000 distinct CDR3 sequences listed, more than 15% are singletons. The TCR originated in a man between 18 and 35 years old who had mild COVID-19 (a few samples of this study predate the infection). Cell type and time point are not known. The sequencing input was PBMCs or a T cell subset sorted from them (not recorded which). The rearrangement joins TRBV7-2 to TRBJ2-3; D unresolved. The CDR3 DNA reads TGTGCCAGCAGCTTAGTAGCCGGTATCACAGATACGCAGTATTTT. Its translation: CASSLVAGITDTQYF.